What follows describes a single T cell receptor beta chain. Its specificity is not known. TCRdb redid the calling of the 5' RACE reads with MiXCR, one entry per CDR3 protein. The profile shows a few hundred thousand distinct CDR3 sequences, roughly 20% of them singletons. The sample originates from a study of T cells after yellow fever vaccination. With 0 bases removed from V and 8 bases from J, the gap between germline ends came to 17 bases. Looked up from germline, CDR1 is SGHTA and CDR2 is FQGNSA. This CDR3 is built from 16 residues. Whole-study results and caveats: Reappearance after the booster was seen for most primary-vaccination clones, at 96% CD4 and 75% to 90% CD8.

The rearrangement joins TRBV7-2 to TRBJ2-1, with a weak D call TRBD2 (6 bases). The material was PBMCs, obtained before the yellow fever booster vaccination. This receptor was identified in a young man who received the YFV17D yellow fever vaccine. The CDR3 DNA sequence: TGTGCCAGCAGCTTAGCGCTTCGTGGCGGGGTCGATGAGCAGTTCTTC. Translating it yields CASSLALRGGVDEQFF.